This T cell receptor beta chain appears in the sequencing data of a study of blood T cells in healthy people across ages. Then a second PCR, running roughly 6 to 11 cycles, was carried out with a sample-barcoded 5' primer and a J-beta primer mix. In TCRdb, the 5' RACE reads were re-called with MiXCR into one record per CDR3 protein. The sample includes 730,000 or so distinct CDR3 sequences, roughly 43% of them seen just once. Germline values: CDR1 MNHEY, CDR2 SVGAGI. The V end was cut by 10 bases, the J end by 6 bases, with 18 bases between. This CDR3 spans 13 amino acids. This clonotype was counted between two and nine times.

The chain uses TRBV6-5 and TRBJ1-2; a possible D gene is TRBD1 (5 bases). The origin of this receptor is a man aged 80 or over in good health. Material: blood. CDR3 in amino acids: CATLGPPEDGYTF. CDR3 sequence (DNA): TGTGCCACCTTGGGGCCCCCCGAAGATGGCTACACCTTC.